The 9 T cell receptor beta chains below come from one sample, sequenced in a study of vaccination effects on CD4 cells after COVID-19. Sequencing used immunoSEQ multiplex PCR; TCRdb keeps in-frame clones, though not all of them. The data hold some 61,000 clones, with approximately 76% observed a single time. Antigen-specific CD4+ T cells were first expanded with viral peptide pools by the ViraFEST assay and only then sequenced. Isolation of CD4+ T cells took place after approximately 10 days of culture. Two doses of BNT162b2 or mRNA-1273 vaccine were administered to participants. Antigens of these TCRs are unknown. The source was CD4+ T cells from PBMCs cultured with HCoV-OC43 spike peptides, collected after COVID-19 vaccination. Noted subset: HCoV-OC43 spike overlapping peptide pool stimulation. The receptors stem from a human donor who received a COVID-19 vaccine.

This chain connects TRBV7-3 to TRBJ1-1, with a tentative D call TRBD1 (5 bases). V was cut by 1 base and J by 8 bases, with 8 bases left in between. This CDR3 is 12 amino acids long. The germline V gene encodes CDR1 SGHTA and CDR2 FQGTGA. CDR3 sequence reads: CASSLRGGEAFF. The CDR3 coding sequence is TGTGCCAGCAGCTTAAGGGGGGGAGAAGCTTTCTTT.

The DNA for the CDR3 is TGTGCCAGCAGGAGAGGACAGTCGATCACAGATACGCAGTATTTT. This translates into CASRRGQSITDTQYF. The rearrangement uses TRBV6-5 and TRBJ2-3; possible D gene TRBD1, 6 bases. Germline-derived CDR1 and CDR2 are MNHEY and SVGAGI. This CDR3 has 15 amino acids. V was trimmed by 6 bases and J by 2 bases, leaving 15 bases between them.

J is TRBJ2-3 and V is TRBV18; the D is unclear. This CDR3 has 16 amino acids. Trimming took off 3 bases at V and 0 bases at J, with 13 bases between the two ends. The germline V gene encodes CDR1 KGHSH and CDR2 LQKENI. The CDR3, as DNA: TGTGCCAGCTCACCGTTATCCGGTTCTAGCACAGATACGCAGTATTTT. Protein product: CASSPLSGSSTDTQYF.

This chain uses TRBV4-2 with TRBJ2-3; tentative D call: TRBD2 (6 bases). Germline CDR1 and CDR2: LGHNA and YNFKEQ. V dropped 0 bases and J dropped 3 bases, with 13 bases sitting between them. The length of the CDR3 is 16 residues. DNA for the CDR3: TGTGCCAGCAGCCAAGATCTCATGGGGGGAACAGATACGCAGTATTTT. It codes for CASSQDLMGGTDTQYF.

The V and J genes are TRBV27 and TRBJ1-1; D ambiguous. CDR3 length: 13 amino acids. The ends were cut back, 1 base at V and 8 bases at J, with 11 bases in the middle. CDR1 and CDR2 (germline): MNHEY, SMNVEV (reference sequence). CDR3 in amino acids: CASSLFGGSEAFF. The CDR3 coding sequence is TGTGCCAGCAGTTTATTCGGCGGGAGCGAAGCTTTCTTT.

The CDR3 sequence: CATSRVGESGNTIYF. Written as DNA, the CDR3 is TGTGCCACCAGCAGAGTTGGGGAGTCTGGAAACACCATATATTTT. The chain is built from TRBV15 and TRBJ1-3; D not certain. CDR1 is LNHNV and CDR2 is YYDKDF in the germline V gene (reference sequence). CDR3 length: 15 residues. V lost 1 base to trimming and J lost 1 base, with 8 bases between them.

The V call is TRBV19, the J call TRBJ1-6; maybe TRBD1 (5 bases). With 5 bases removed from V and 7 bases from J, the gap between germline ends came to 15 bases. This CDR3 has 15 amino acids. Germline assignment: CDR1 LNHDA and CDR2 SQIVND (reference sequence). The CDR3 coding sequence is TGTGCCAGTAGTTTCAAAGGGGTGGGAAATTCACCCCTCCACTTT. This codes for CASSFKGVGNSPLHF.

V is TRBV5-4 and J is TRBJ2-3, with TRBD2 matching 16 bases. The CDR3 extends over 19 amino acids. Germline V gene sequence: CDR1 SGHNT, CDR2 YYREEE (reference sequence). The J segment lost 4 bases and the V segment lost 2 bases, leaving 10 bases of the junction unmatched. CDR3 sequence: CASSLGTSGGAGDADTQYF. The CDR3, as DNA: TGTGCCAGCAGCTTAGGGACTAGCGGGGGGGCCGGGGATGCAGATACGCAGTATTTT.

A single count supports this clone. V gene TRBV27 combines with J gene TRBJ1-4; D not resolved. CDR1 and CDR2 from the germline V gene are MNHEY and SMNVEV (reference sequence). V lost 10 bases, J lost 0 bases, and 18 bases lay in between. CDR3 length: 16 amino acids. The CDR3 nucleotides read TGTGCCACCATGGTGGGCCCCGGAGCAACTAATGAAAAACTGTTTTTT. Protein sequence: CATMVGPGATNEKLFF.